Below are 31 T cell receptor beta chains sequenced from a single sample in a study of metastatic and nonmetastatic thyroid tumors. Every patient underwent thyroid surgery untreated. Using MiXCR, TCRdb reanalyzed the PCR reads. In the table there are 35,000 or so clones, roughly a sixth of which are singletons. The sequencing sample was made of blood. The receptors shown here come from a male donor with papillary thyroid cancer or a benign thyroid nodule (not recorded which). Some clones in this sample may be carry-over from other donors' samples.

This clone was seen a few times. The rearrangement uses TRBV12-3 or TRBV12-4 and TRBJ2-2; D gene ambiguous. CDR3 length: 16 residues. Trimming took 2 bases from V and 9 from J, leaving 19 bases between them. For the CDR3, the DNA is TGTGCCAGCAGTTTAACGACCCGGGTCGTTACCTGGGAGCTGTTTTTT. Translating gives CASSLTTRVVTWELFF.

V and J are TRBV6-5 and TRBJ2-3, with D perhaps matching TRBD2 (6 bases). Germline-derived CDR1 and CDR2 are MNHEY and SVGAGI. V was shortened by 4 bases and J by 1 base, with 15 bases between the two germline ends. The CDR3 totals 16 residues. The CDR3 DNA is TGTGCCAGCAGTTCGCTAGCGTTAAGTGGCACAGATACGCAGTATTTT. It is translated as CASSSLALSGTDTQYF.

In its sample, this clone was seen a few times. The CDR3 DNA reads as TGTGCCAGCAGTGAAGGAGGCACTTACTATGGCTACACCTTC. Its protein product is CASSEGGTYYGYTF. This chain connects TRBV6-1 to TRBJ1-2; D is unresolved. The CDR3 sequence is 14 residues long. V was clipped by 1 base and J by 3 bases, with 9 bases between them. Looked up from germline, CDR1 is MNHNS and CDR2 is SASEGT.

This clone has ten or more counts. Possible read error: a much larger clone is one base away. Other DNA sequences in this sample translate to the same CDR3. The chain links TRBV27 to TRBJ1-2, with D perhaps matching TRBD1 (6 bases). CDR3 length equals 15 residues. Germline loops: CDR1 MNHEY, CDR2 SMNVEV (reference sequence). The CDR3 loop reads CASSSPIQGVYGCTF. As DNA, the CDR3 is TGTGCCAGCAGTTCCCCGATACAGGGAGTCTATGGCTGCACCTTC.

Ten or more counts support this clone. The chain uses TRBV7-9 and TRBJ1-6; 9 bases are shared with TRBD1. Germline loops: CDR1 SEHNR, CDR2 FQNEAQ (reference sequence). The length of the CDR3 is 15 residues. Trimming at V came to 5 bases and at J to 9 bases, leaving 8 bases not matched to a gene. The DNA of the CDR3 is TGTGCCAGCAGCGAGAACAGGGGGCCGGGTTCACCCCTCCACTTT. It is translated as CASSENRGPGSPLHF.

The table lists this clone with many counts. The chain recombines TRBV6-5 with TRBJ1-5, with TRBD1 identical over 8 bases. Germline V gives CDR1 MNHEY, CDR2 SVGAGI. This CDR3 spans 14 amino acids. V dropped 2 bases and J dropped 5; count of bases not matched to a gene: 2. DNA of the CDR3: TGTGCCAGCAGTTACGGACAGGGCTATCAGCCCCAGCATTTT. It yields the protein CASSYGQGYQPQHF.

The table lists this clone with many counts. This chain connects TRBV18 to TRBJ2-1; possible D gene TRBD1, 5 bases. The CDR3 runs 14 residues. In germline, CDR1 is KGHSH, CDR2 LQKENI. The V end was cut by 4 bases, the J end by 8 bases, with 15 bases between. Here the CDR3 reads CASSQIQGKDEQFF. CDR3 DNA sequence: TGTGCCAGCTCACAAATCCAGGGTAAGGATGAGCAGTTCTTC.

This clone was detected many times. V is TRBV20-1 and J is TRBJ1-1; TRBD1 matches 9 bases. Germline trimming cut 5 bases from V and 8 bases from J; bases unmatched to any gene: 6. The CDR3 covers 12 residues. CDR1 and CDR2 (germline): DFQATT, SNEGSKA (reference sequence). DNA of the CDR3: TGCAGTGCTCTCGGACAGGGGCGCGAAGCTTTCTTT. This translates into CSALGQGREAFF.

This clone was seen a handful of times. Compared with germline, one end of the junction differs, possibly owing to a read error. Different DNA sequences within this sample yield the same CDR3. This sequence joins TRBV2 and TRBJ1-5; TRBD1 is a possible D gene (6 bases). This CDR3 is 14 amino acids long. Germline-derived CDR1 and CDR2 are SNHLY and FYNNEI. CDR3 sequence: CARAGTKTNQPQHF. CDR3 DNA: TGTGCCAGAGCAGGGACAAAGACTAATCAGCCCCAGCATTTC. Together with reference TRBV2 and TRBJ1-5, the CDR3 gives the full variable domain: EPEVTQTPSHQVTQMGQEVILRCVPISNHLYFYWYRQILGQKVEFLVSFYNNEISEKSEIFDDQFSVERPDGSNFTLKIRSTKLEDSAMYFCARAGTKTNQPQHFGDGTRLSIL.

This clone was recorded many times. V gene TRBV9 combines with J gene TRBJ1-2; 7 bases align to TRBD1. The CDR3 sequence is 14 residues long. Germline V gene sequence: CDR1 SGDLS, CDR2 YYNGEE. V was pared by 3 bases and J by 4 bases, with 6 bases of the junction left unmatched. The CDR3 loop reads CASSGTGGPYGYTF. The CDR3 nucleotides read TGTGCCAGCAGCGGGACAGGAGGACCCTATGGCTACACCTTC.

In nucleotides, the CDR3 is TGTGCCAGCAGCACGGGACAGACGAACACTGAAGCTTTCTTT. Translated, it gives CASSTGQTNTEAFF. This chain connects TRBV5-6 to TRBJ1-1; 7 nucleotides line up with TRBD1. CDR3 length: 14 residues. Germline CDR1 is SGHDT and CDR2 is YYEEEE. Germline trimming cut 4 bases from V and 1 base from J; bases unmatched to any gene: 4. Combining the CDR3 with reference TRBV5-6 and TRBJ1-1 gives the whole variable domain DAGVTQSPTHLIKTRGQQVTLRCSPKSGHDTVSWYQQALGQGPQFIFQYYEEEERQRGNFPDRFSGHQFPNYSSELNVNALLLGDSALYLCASSTGQTNTEAFFGQGTRLTVV.

This chain connects TRBV11-2 to TRBJ2-1; 7 positions match TRBD1. The V gene's germline CDR1 is SGHAT and CDR2 FQNNGV. Trimming took 2 bases from V and 8 from J; bases not matched to a gene: 9. The CDR3 spans 15 residues. CDR3 in DNA: TGTGCCAGCAGCTTAATGGGACAGAAGGGGGATGAGCAGTTCTTC. Encoded protein: CASSLMGQKGDEQFF.

The V and J genes are TRBV15 and TRBJ2-7, with D possibly being TRBD2 (6 bases). CDR1 LNHNV and CDR2 YYDKDF come from the germline V gene (reference sequence). V lost 2 bases, J lost 12 bases, and 20 bases lay in between. The CDR3 spans 14 residues. The CDR3 here is CATSRNQTRTPRYF. CDR3 nucleotides: TGTGCCACCAGCAGAAATCAGACTAGGACGCCGCGGTACTTC.

This clone came up many times. The rearrangement uses TRBV30 and TRBJ1-1, with a tentative D call TRBD1 (6 bases). The CDR3 loop spans 13 amino acids. V was shortened by 8 bases and J by 1 base, with 14 bases between the two germline ends. Germline lookup yields CDR1 GTSNPN and CDR2 SVGIG (reference sequence). The CDR3 bases are TGTGCCGGAGCGGGACATTGGAACACTGAAGCTTTCTTT. It codes for CAGAGHWNTEAFF.

This clone was detected ten times or more. The genes are TRBV12-5 and TRBJ1-1; 7 bases match TRBD1. J lost 10 bases, V lost 1 base, and 3 bases had no gene match. This CDR3 region has 12 residues. Germline V gene sequence: CDR1 LGHNT, CDR2 FRNRAP. This CDR3 reads CASGLGQGLAFF. The CDR3 nucleotides are TGTGCTAGTGGTTTGGGACAGGGACTAGCTTTCTTT.

This clone is categorized as medium-sized (0.01 to 0.1%). The chain joins TRBV6-2 or TRBV6-3 to TRBJ2-1; the D call may be TRBD1 or TRBD2 (5 bases each). CDR1 MNHEY and CDR2 SVGEGT come from the germline V gene. V was cut by 7 bases and J by 9 bases, with 16 bases left in between. The CDR3 extends over 13 amino acids. CDR3 nucleotides: TGTGCCAGCACGGGTTGGGAGAGGGGTGAGCAGTTCTTC. Amino acid sequence: CASTGWERGEQFF.

There are many counts of this clone. The chain links TRBV20-1 to TRBJ2-1; D may be TRBD2 (6 bases). This CDR3 comprises 14 residues. Germline V lookup: CDR1 DFQATT, CDR2 SNEGSKA (reference sequence). Trimming cost V 0 bases and J 7 bases, with 13 bases left between them. The CDR3 nucleotides read TGCAGTGCTAGAGATCTCGGGGGTCGGAATGAGCAGTTCTTC. Translating gives CSARDLGGRNEQFF.

This clone has a count of ten or more. The gene calls are TRBV7-2 and TRBJ1-2; no firm D call. Germline loops: CDR1 SGHTA, CDR2 FQGNSA. V was pared by 0 bases and J by 0 bases, with 14 bases between. CDR3 length: 17 residues. In DNA form, the CDR3 reads TGTGCCAGCAGCTTAGCGGTTGTTGGGATTACTAACTATGGCTACACCTTC. Residues: CASSLAVVGITNYGYTF. The entire variable domain, with the rest obtained from reference TRBV7-2 and TRBJ1-2, is as follows: GAGVSQSPSNKVTEKGKDVELRCDPISGHTALYWYRQSLGQGLEFLIYFQGNSAPDKSGLPSDRFSAERTGGSVSTLTIQRTQQEDSAVYLCASSLAVVGITNYGYTFGSGTRLTVV.

The rearrangement uses TRBV12-3 or TRBV12-4 and TRBJ2-2, with unresolved D. The V and J ends lost 5 bases and 7 bases respectively, with 11 bases between them. This CDR3 is built from 13 residues. For the CDR3, the DNA is TGTGCCAGCAGTCCAGGTCTCGGCGGGGAGCTGTTTTTT. This gives the protein CASSPGLGGELFF.

The chain combines TRBV24-1 with TRBJ2-3, with TRBD1 matching 9 bases. The CDR3 is 16 amino acids. CDR1 is KGHDR and CDR2 is SFDVKD in the germline V gene. The CDR3 nucleotides read TGTAACACCAGTGATGAAACGGGACAGGGTACAGATACGCAGTATTTT. This gives the protein CNTSDETGQGTDTQYF.

The table lists this clone with many counts. V is TRBV11-2 and J is TRBJ2-3, with D unresolved. CDR1 and CDR2 from the germline V gene are SGHAT and FQNNGV. V was cut by 0 bases and J by 9 bases, with 13 bases left in between. There are 14 residues in the CDR3. CDR3 in DNA: TGTGCCAGCAGCTTAGAGGTGGCAGAGTTCACGCAGTATTTT. Encoded protein: CASSLEVAEFTQYF.

This clone was counted between two and nine times. In DNA, the CDR3 is TGTGCCACCAGTGATTCCCTACGGCTGCTGGACGGAAGCAATCAGCCCCAGCATTTT. Its translation is CATSDSLRLLDGSNQPQHF. The J gene is TRBJ1-5, the V gene TRBV24-1; D gene uncertain. V lost 2 bases and J lost 1, with 20 bases in between. Germline CDR1 reads KGHDR; CDR2 reads SFDVKD. The CDR3 length is 19 residues.

This clone showed up many times. This chain links TRBV4-1 with TRBJ2-1; TRBD1 matches 9 bases. The length of the CDR3 is 16 residues. V gave up 2 bases and J gave up 7 bases; unmatched junction bases: 9. CDR1 and CDR2 (germline): MGHRA, YSYEKL. The DNA for the CDR3 is TGCGCCAGCAGCCAACCCGGGACAGGGAATAAGAATGAGCAGTTCTTC. It is translated as CASSQPGTGNKNEQFF.

This clone was counted a few times. One end of the junction does not line up with germline, which may come from a read error. The V call is TRBV6-4, the J call TRBJ2-3; the D gene is possibly TRBD2 (5 bases). Germline assignment: CDR1 MRHNA and CDR2 SNTAGT. The CDR3 consists of 14 residues. CDR3 coding DNA: TGTGTCAGCAGTGATACTTGGGGAGCAGATACGCAGTATTTT. It yields the protein CVSSDTWGADTQYF.

This clone appeared many times. The chain is built from TRBV20-1 and TRBJ2-7, with 10 positions matching TRBD2. The ends lost 2 bases at V and 5 bases at J; junction bases unmatched: 9. The CDR3 length is 15 residues. CDR1 and CDR2 from the germline V gene are DFQATT and SNEGSKA (reference sequence). The CDR3 here is CSARRLAGVLNEQYF. The CDR3 region has the DNA TGCAGTGCTAGACGGCTAGCGGGAGTACTTAACGAGCAGTACTTC.

This clone appeared many times. This chain connects TRBV20-1 to TRBJ2-2, with D perhaps assigned TRBD1 or TRBD2 (5 bases each). The CDR3 has 13 residues. From germline, CDR1 is DFQATT and CDR2 SNEGSKA (reference sequence). With 2 bases removed from V and 3 bases from J, the gap between germline ends came to 7 bases. The CDR3 sequence: CSARRGDTGELFF. The CDR3 region has the DNA TGCAGTGCTAGAAGAGGGGACACCGGGGAGCTGTTTTTT.

The chain uses TRBV11-2 and TRBJ1-2, with 7 positions matching TRBD1. The CDR3 runs to 12 residues. Germline V CDR1 and CDR2: SGHAT, FQNNGV. With V trimmed by 5 bases and J by 7 bases, 4 bases remained unmatched. The CDR3 coding sequence is TGTGCCAGCAGCCCAGGGGGGGGTGGCTACACCTTC. Translation gives CASSPGGGGYTF.

Ten or more counts support this clone. This chain links TRBV4-2 with TRBJ2-1, with 13 bases that match TRBD2. The junction had 9 bases not matched to a gene; V was cut back by 2 bases and J by 8 bases. The CDR3 contains 17 residues. CDR1 and CDR2 (germline): LGHNA, YNFKEQ. The CDR3 DNA follows: TGTGCCAGCAGCCAAACAGGGACTAGCGGGAAAGGCTATGAGCAGTTCTTC. This encodes CASSQTGTSGKGYEQFF.

As regards this clone: The CDR3 ends on some other residue instead of the conserved phenylalanine or tryptophan, so this is likely a read error. The chain's CDR3 is CASSRGADYGYTL. DNA for the CDR3: TGTGCCAGCAGCCGCGGGGCAGACTATGGCTACACCCTC. The chain carries TRBV6-1 and TRBJ1-2; a possible D gene is TRBD1 (5 bases). This CDR3 spans 13 amino acids. The V end lost 6 bases, the J end lost 3 bases, and 11 bases lay between the germline ends. Germline assignment: CDR1 MNHNS and CDR2 SASEGT.

This clone was counted ten times or more. At one end the junction does not follow the germline gene, possibly because of a read error. The V call is TRBV14, the J call TRBJ2-1; D is undetermined. This CDR3 has 15 residues. Germline CDR1 SGHDN, CDR2 FVKESK. CDR3 sequence: CASSQDLARYNGQFF. As DNA, the CDR3 is TGTGCCAGCAGCCAAGATCTCGCCAGGTACAATGGGCAGTTCTTC.

This clone was recorded many times. The chain joins TRBV30 to TRBJ2-3; D is uncertain. The CDR3 has 15 amino acids. From germline, CDR1 is GTSNPN and CDR2 SVGIG (reference sequence). V was shortened by 0 bases and J by 2 bases, with 12 bases between the two germline ends. CDR3 sequence reads: CAWSVPAANTDTQYF. CDR3 DNA sequence: TGTGCCTGGAGTGTACCCGCAGCTAACACAGATACGCAGTATTTT.